The 8 T cell receptor beta chains below were found in one sample sequenced in a study of shared clonotypes between healthy human individuals. Using immunoSEQ multiplex PCR, the repertoire was profiled, and TCRdb retains in-frame clones only, with some absent. The data contain 2 million to 3 million clones, over 85% of them singletons. The specimen sequenced was naive CD4+ T cells from PBMCs. Subset defined: CD45RA+ positively selected. The receptors were gathered from a man between 18 and 29 years old in good health. Some clones in this sample may be carry-over from other donors' samples.

The V gene is TRBV5-1, the J gene TRBJ2-6; D may be TRBD1 or TRBD2 (6 bases each). Germline V lookup: CDR1 SGHRS, CDR2 YFSETQ. V was pared by 3 bases and J by 0 bases, with 13 bases between. The length of the CDR3 is 17 residues. Here the CDR3 DNA reads TGCGCCAGCAGCTGGGGGGCGGCCAGCTCTGGGGCCAACGTCCTGACTTTC. Translating it yields CASSWGAASSGANVLTF.

The V and J genes are TRBV7-2 and TRBJ2-2; no clear D gene. Looked up from germline, CDR1 is SGHTA and CDR2 is FQGNSA. This CDR3 contains 17 residues. Trimming removed 5 bases at V and 1 base at J, with 17 bases between. CDR3 region: CASSPAPIGRNTGELFF. The DNA for the CDR3 is TGTGCCAGCAGCCCGGCTCCAATCGGGCGGAACACCGGGGAGCTGTTTTTT.

The chain couples TRBV7-9 to TRBJ2-1, with 10 bases fitting TRBD2. The CDR3 loop spans 13 amino acids. J gave up 12 bases and V 4 bases, and 6 bases lay outside the gene matches. Germline CDR1 is SEHNR and CDR2 is FQNEAQ (reference sequence). The CDR3 DNA follows: TGTGCCAGCAGCTCCCCTAGCGGGAGTGTGCAGTTCTTC. Its protein product is CASSSPSGSVQFF.

CDR3 loop: CASSALQGRNQPQHF. The CDR3 region has the DNA TGTGCCAGCAGCGCCTTACAGGGGAGGAATCAGCCCCAGCATTTT. V gene TRBV11-2 combines with J gene TRBJ1-5; TRBD1 agrees at 7 bases. This CDR3 contains 15 residues. Germline V gene lookup returns CDR1 SGHAT and CDR2 FQNNGV. V was pared by 5 bases and J by 4 bases, with 8 bases of the junction left unmatched.

The chain has TRBV6-5 and TRBJ2-5, with D maybe TRBD1 (6 bases). The ends were cut back, 4 bases at V and 12 bases at J, with 21 bases in the middle. CDR3 size: 14 residues. In germline, CDR1 is MNHEY, CDR2 SVGAGI. The CDR3 loop reads CASSSRQTGPLEYF. The CDR3 coding sequence is TGTGCCAGCAGTTCGAGGCAGACAGGCCCCTTGGAGTACTTC.

The chain couples TRBV28 to TRBJ1-2; D gene uncertain. V lost 6 bases to trimming and J lost 1 base, with 12 bases between them. Germline V gene lookup returns CDR1 MDHEN and CDR2 SYDVKM. CDR3 length: 14 amino acids. For the CDR3, the DNA is TGTGCCAGCAGCTCCACCGGGGATAACTATGGCTACACCTTC. Residues: CASSSTGDNYGYTF.

The rearrangement links TRBV27 to TRBJ2-3, with 12 bases fitting TRBD2. Trimming at V came to 7 bases and at J to 0 bases, leaving 17 bases not matched to a gene. Germline V gene sequence: CDR1 MNHEY, CDR2 SMNVEV (reference sequence). CDR3 length equals 20 residues. CDR3 in amino acids: CASTTGKGLAGRGSTDTQYF. The CDR3 coding sequence is TGTGCCAGCACTACTGGTAAAGGACTAGCGGGGAGAGGCAGCACAGATACGCAGTATTTT.

The CDR3 nucleotides are TGTGCCAGCAGGCTCGAGGGGGCAGCTGAAAAACTGTTTTTT. Translation: CASRLEGAAEKLFF. The V call is TRBV6-6, the J call TRBJ1-4, with 7 positions matching TRBD1. V was clipped by 6 bases and J by 7 bases; unmatched bases: 8. The CDR3 totals 14 residues. Per germline, CDR1 MNHNY and CDR2 SVGAGI (reference sequence).